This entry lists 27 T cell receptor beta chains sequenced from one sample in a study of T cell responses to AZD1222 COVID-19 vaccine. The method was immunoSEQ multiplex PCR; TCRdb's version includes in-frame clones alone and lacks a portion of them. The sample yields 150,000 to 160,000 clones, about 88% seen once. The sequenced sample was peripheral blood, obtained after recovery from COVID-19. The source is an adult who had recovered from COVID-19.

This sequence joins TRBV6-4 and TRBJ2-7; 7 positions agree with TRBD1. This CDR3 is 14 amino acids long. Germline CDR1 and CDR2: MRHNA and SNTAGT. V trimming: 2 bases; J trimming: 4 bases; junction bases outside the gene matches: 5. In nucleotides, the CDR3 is TGTGCCAGCAGTGACAGGGGGCGCATATACGAGCAGTACTTC. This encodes CASSDRGRIYEQYF.

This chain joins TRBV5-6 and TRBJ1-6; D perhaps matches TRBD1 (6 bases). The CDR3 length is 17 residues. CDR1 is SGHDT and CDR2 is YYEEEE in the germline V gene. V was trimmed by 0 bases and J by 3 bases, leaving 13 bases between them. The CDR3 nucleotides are TGTGCCAGCAGCTTGGGGGGGACAAGCCTCTATAATTCACCCCTCCACTTT. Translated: CASSLGGTSLYNSPLHF.

CDR3 bases: TGTGCCAGCACCCCCCTAATCCCCACACAGGGAGGCTACGAGCAGTACTTC. Protein: CASTPLIPTQGGYEQYF. The J gene is TRBJ2-7, the V gene TRBV21-1. TRBV21-1 is given as a pseudogene. The CDR3 loop spans 17 amino acids.

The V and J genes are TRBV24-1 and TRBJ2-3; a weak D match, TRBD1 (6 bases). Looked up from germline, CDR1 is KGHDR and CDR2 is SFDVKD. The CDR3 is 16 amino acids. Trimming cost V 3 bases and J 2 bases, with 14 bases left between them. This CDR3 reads CATSDPPGQSTDTQYF. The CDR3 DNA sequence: TGTGCCACCAGTGATCCCCCTGGACAGTCCACAGATACGCAGTATTTT.

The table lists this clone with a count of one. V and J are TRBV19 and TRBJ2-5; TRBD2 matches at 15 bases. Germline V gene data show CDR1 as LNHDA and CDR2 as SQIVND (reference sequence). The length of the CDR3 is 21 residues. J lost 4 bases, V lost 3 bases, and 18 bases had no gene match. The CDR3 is CASSMVGLGTSGRRRAETQYF. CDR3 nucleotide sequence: TGTGCCAGTAGTATGGTCGGACTAGGGACTAGCGGGAGGAGGAGGGCAGAGACCCAGTACTTC.

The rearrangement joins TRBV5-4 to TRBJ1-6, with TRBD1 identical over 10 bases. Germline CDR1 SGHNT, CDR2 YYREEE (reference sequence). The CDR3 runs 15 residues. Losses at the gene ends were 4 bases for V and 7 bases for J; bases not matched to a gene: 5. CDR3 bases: TGTGCCAGCAGCACGACAGGGGGCAACAATTCACCCCTCCACTTT. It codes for CASSTTGGNNSPLHF.

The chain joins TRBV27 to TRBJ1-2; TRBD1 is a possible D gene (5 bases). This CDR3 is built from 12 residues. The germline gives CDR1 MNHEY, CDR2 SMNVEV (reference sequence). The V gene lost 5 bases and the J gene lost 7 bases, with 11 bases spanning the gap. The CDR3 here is CASSATGAGYTF. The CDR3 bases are TGTGCCAGCAGTGCCACCGGGGCTGGCTACACCTTC.

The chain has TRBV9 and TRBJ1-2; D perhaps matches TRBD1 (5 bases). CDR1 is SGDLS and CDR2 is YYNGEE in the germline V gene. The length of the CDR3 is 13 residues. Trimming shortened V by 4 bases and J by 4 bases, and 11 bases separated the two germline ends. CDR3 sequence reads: CASSSPGGYGYTF. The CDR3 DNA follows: TGTGCCAGCAGCTCTCCGGGGGGCTATGGCTACACCTTC.

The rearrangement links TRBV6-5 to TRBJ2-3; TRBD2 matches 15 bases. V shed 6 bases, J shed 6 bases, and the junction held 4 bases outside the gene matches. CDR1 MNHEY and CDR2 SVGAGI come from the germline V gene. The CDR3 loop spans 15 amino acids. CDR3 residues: CASRGTSGGPDTQYF. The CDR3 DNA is TGTGCCAGCAGGGGGACTAGCGGGGGGCCCGATACGCAGTATTTT.

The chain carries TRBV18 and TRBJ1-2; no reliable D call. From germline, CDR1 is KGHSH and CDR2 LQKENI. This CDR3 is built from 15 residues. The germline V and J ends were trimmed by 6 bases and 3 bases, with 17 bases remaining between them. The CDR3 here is CASSHGKGYDYGYTF. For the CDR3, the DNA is TGTGCCAGCTCCCACGGAAAAGGGTATGACTATGGCTACACCTTC.

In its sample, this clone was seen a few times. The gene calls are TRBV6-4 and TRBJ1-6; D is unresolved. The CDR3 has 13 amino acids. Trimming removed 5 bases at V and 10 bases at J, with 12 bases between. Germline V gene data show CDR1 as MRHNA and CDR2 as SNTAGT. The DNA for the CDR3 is TGTGCCAGCAGTCCAAATCTGAGGTCACCCCTCCACTTT. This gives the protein CASSPNLRSPLHF.

DNA of the CDR3: TGTGCCAGCGGCTGGGACAGATTTGACTCTGGAAACACCATATATTTT. Protein product: CASGWDRFDSGNTIYF. The chain uses TRBV27 and TRBJ1-3, with TRBD1 matching 7 bases. Germline CDR1 reads MNHEY; CDR2 reads SMNVEV (reference sequence). With V trimmed by 8 bases and J by 0 bases, 10 bases remained unmatched. This CDR3 is 16 amino acids long.

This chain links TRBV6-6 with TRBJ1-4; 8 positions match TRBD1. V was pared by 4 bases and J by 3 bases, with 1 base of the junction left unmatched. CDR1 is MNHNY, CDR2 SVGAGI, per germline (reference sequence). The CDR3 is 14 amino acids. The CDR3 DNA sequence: TGTGCCAGCAGTTTGGGACAGGCTAATGAAAAACTGTTTTTT. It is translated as CASSLGQANEKLFF.

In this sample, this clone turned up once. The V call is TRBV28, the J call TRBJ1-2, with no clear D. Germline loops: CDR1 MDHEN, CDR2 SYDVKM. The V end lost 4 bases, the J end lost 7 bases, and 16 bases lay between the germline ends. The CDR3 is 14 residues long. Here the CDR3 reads CASSSVRLYRGYTF. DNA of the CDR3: TGTGCCAGCAGTTCGGTACGGCTATATCGTGGCTACACCTTC.

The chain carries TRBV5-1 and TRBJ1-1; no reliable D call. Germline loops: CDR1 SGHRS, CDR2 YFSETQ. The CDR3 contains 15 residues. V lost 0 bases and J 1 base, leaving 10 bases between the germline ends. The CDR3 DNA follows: TGCGCCAGCAGCTTGGTGTACAAGAAGAACACTGAAGCTTTCTTT. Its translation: CASSLVYKKNTEAFF.

The DNA of the CDR3 is TGTGCCAGCAGTTACTCGAGATCGGGGGTGGATGGCTACACCTTC. Its translation is CASSYSRSGVDGYTF. The rearrangement uses TRBV6-2 or TRBV6-3 and TRBJ1-2; tentative D call: TRBD1 (5 bases). The V gene's germline CDR1 is MNHEY and CDR2 SVGEGT. The CDR3 has 15 residues. V shed 0 bases and J shed 6 bases, with 14 bases lying between them.

The chain's CDR3 is CASSPGQGFSGTVAGELFF. CDR3 sequence (DNA): TGTGCCAGCAGCCCGGGACAGGGATTTAGCGGGACGGTGGCCGGGGAGCTGTTTTTT. V is TRBV27 and J is TRBJ2-2, with a tentative D call TRBD1 (9 bases). The germline V gene has CDR1 MNHEY and CDR2 SMNVEV (reference sequence). There are 19 residues in the CDR3. Trimming stripped 6 bases from V and 6 bases from J, with 29 bases between.

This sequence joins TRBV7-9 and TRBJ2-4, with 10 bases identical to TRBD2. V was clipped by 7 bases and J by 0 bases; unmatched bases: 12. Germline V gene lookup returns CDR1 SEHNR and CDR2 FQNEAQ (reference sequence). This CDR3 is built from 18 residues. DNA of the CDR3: TGTGCCAGCACCCACGGGCTAGCGGGAGCCTTAGCCAAAAACATTCAGTACTTC. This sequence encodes CASTHGLAGALAKNIQYF.

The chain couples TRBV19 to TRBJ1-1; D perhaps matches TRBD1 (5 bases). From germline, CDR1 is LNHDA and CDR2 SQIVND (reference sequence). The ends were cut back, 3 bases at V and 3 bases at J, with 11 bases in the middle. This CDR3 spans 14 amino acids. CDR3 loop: CASSITQAYTEAFF. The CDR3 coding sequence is TGTGCCAGTAGTATCACACAGGCCTACACTGAAGCTTTCTTT. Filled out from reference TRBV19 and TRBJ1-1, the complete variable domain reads DGGITQSPKYLFRKEGQNVTLSCEQNLNHDAMYWYRQDPGQGLRLIYYSQIVNDFQKGDIAEGYSVSREKKESFPLTVTSAQKNPTAFYLCASSITQAYTEAFFGQGTRLTVV.

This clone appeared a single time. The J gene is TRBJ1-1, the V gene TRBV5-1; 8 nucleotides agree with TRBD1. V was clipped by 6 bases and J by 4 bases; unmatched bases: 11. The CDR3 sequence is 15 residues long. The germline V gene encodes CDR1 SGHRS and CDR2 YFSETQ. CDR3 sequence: CASNRGEGILTEAFF. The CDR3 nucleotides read TGCGCCAGCAACAGGGGGGAGGGTATACTCACTGAAGCTTTCTTT.

The CDR3 DNA reads as TGTGCCACCAGTGACGGTTCCTATAATTCACCCCTCCACTTT. Residues: CATSDGSYNSPLHF. V is TRBV24-1 and J is TRBJ1-6; D gene unclear. This CDR3 comprises 14 residues. V lost 4 bases and J 1 base, leaving 4 bases between the germline ends. Per the germline V gene, CDR1 is KGHDR and CDR2 is SFDVKD.

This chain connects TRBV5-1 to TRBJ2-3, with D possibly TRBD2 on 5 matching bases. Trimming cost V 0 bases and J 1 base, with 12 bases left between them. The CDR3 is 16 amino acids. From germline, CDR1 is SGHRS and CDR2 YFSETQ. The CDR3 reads CASSLALGSGTDTQYF. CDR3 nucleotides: TGCGCCAGCAGCTTGGCCCTAGGGAGTGGCACAGATACGCAGTATTTT.

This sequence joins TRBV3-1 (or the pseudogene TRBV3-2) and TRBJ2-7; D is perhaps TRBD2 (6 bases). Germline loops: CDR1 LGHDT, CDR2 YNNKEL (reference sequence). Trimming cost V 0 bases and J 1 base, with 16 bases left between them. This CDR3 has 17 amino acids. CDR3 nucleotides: TGTGCCAGCAGCCAAGATCTGGAGGGAGAGTCGTCCTACGAGCAGTACTTC. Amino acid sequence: CASSQDLEGESSYEQYF.

The CDR3 DNA reads as TGTGCCAGCTCACCAATGAGGGAAGAGACCCAGTACTTC. Amino acids: CASSPMREETQYF. The V and J genes are TRBV18 and TRBJ2-5; tentative D call: TRBD2 (5 bases). Deletions cut 2 bases from V and 3 bases from J, with 7 bases between. This CDR3 region has 13 residues. CDR1 is KGHSH and CDR2 is LQKENI in the germline V gene.

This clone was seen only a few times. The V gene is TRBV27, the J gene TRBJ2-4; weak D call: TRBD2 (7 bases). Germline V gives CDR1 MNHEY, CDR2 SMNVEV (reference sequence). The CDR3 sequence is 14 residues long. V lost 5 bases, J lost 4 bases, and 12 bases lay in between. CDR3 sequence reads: CASSAGGPKNIQYF. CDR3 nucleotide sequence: TGTGCCAGCAGTGCCGGGGGGCCGAAAAACATTCAGTACTTC.

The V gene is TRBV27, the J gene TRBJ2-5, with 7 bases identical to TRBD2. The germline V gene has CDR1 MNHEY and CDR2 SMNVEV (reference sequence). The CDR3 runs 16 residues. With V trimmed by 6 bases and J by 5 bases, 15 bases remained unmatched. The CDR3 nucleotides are TGTGCCAGCAGCCCCGGGACTACCTCCGCATTGGAGACCCAGTACTTC. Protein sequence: CASSPGTTSALETQYF.

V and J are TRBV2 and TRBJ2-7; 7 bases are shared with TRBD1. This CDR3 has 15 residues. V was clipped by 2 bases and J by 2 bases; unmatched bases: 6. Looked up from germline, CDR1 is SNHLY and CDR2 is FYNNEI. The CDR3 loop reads CASSELGQGAYEQYF. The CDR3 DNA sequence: TGTGCCAGCAGTGAACTTGGGCAGGGGGCCTACGAGCAGTACTTC.